This note documents a single T cell receptor beta chain sequence. The antigen is undetermined. The junction and the germline gene differ at one end; a read error may be behind it. The data were taken from a study of vaccination and CD4 T cells after COVID-19. Study-level background: The cells in question were stimulated using overlapping spike peptides derived from SARS-CoV-2, HCoV-NL63, HCoV-OC43 and HCoV-229E.

Oncomine TCR Beta short-read sequencing was applied to DNA from cultured CD4+ T cells. Extraction of genomic DNA was performed on cultured CD4+ T cells. Each CDR3 protein gets one entry after TCRdb re-called the PCR reads with MiXCR. The profile shows around 15,000 distinct CDR3 sequences, 50% to 55% of them singletons. Indicated treatment: approximately 10-day PBMC culture with coronavirus spike peptide pools or control peptides (ViraFEST assay). Via ViraFEST, peptide pools expanded antigen-specific T cells before TCR sequencing. The CDR3 loop spans 12 amino acids. The germline V gene has CDR1 SEHNR and CDR2 FQNEAQ (reference sequence).

The sequenced sample consisted of CD4+ T cells from blood, cultured in vitro. This chain connects TRBV7-9 to TRBJ1-1; 8 bases are a match to TRBD1. This TCR was recovered from a human donor who had recovered from COVID-19. CDR3 in amino acids: CASSLGTGGPAF. CDR3 DNA: TGTGCCAGCTCATTAGGTACAGGGGGACCAGCCTTT.